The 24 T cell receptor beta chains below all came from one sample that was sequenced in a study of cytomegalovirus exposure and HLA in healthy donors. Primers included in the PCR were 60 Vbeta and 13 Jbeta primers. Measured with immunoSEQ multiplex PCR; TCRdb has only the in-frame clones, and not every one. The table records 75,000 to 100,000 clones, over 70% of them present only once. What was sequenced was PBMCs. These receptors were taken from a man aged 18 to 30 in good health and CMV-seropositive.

The CDR3 loop reads CASSTLRGREDFHGGYTF. The CDR3 DNA is TGTGCCAGTAGTACCTTAAGGGGCAGGGAGGATTTCCACGGCGGCTACACCTTC. The genes are TRBV19 and TRBJ1-2, with a weak D call TRBD1 (5 bases). V shed 4 bases and J shed 8 bases, with 29 bases lying between them. Germline V gene sequence: CDR1 LNHDA, CDR2 SQIVND (reference sequence). The CDR3 extends over 18 amino acids.

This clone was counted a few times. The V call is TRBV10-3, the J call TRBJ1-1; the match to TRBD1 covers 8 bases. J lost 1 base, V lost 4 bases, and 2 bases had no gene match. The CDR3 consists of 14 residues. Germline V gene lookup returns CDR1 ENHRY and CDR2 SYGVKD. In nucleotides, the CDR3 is TGTGCCATCAGTGCAGACAGGGGGAACACTGAAGCTTTCTTT. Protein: CAISADRGNTEAFF.

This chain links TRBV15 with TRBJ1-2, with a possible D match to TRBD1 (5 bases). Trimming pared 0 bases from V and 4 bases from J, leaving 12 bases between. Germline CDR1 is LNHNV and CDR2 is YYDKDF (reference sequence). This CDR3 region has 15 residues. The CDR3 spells CATSRDKTGSYGYTF. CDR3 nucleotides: TGTGCCACCAGCAGAGACAAAACAGGATCCTATGGCTACACCTTC.

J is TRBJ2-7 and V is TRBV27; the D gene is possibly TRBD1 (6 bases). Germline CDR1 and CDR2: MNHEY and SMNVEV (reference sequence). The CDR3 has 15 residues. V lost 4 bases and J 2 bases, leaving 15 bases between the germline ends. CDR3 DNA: TGTGCCAGCAGTTCCAGGGGCGCAATTACCTACGAGCAGTACTTC. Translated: CASSSRGAITYEQYF.

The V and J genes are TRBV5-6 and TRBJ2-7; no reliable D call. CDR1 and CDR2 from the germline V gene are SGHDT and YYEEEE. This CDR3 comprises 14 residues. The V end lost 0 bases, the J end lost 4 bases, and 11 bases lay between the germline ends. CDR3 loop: CASSLAHSPYEQYF. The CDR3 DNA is TGTGCCAGCAGCTTGGCGCACTCCCCTTACGAGCAGTACTTC.

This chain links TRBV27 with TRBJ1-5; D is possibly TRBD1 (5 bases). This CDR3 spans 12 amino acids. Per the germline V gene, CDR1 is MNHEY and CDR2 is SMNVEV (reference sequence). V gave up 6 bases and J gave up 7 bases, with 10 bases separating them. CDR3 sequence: CASSAPGQPQHF. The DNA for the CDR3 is TGTGCCAGCAGCGCACCAGGGCAGCCCCAGCATTTT.

The DNA for the CDR3 is TGTGCCAGCGGGGACAGGTTCGGCAATCAGCCCCAGCATTTT. It specifies CASGDRFGNQPQHF. The V gene is TRBV6-1, the J gene TRBJ1-5; 8 bases match TRBD1. Germline CDR1 reads MNHNS; CDR2 reads SASEGT. The CDR3 covers 14 residues. Unmatched junction bases numbered 5, after V lost 8 bases and J lost 2 bases.

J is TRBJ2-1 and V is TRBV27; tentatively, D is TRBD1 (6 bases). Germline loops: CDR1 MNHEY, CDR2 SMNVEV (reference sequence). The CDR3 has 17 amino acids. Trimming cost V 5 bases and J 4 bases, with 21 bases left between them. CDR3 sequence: CASSAAPAGVGYNEQFF. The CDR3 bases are TGTGCCAGCAGTGCGGCCCCGGCAGGGGTAGGATACAATGAGCAGTTCTTC.

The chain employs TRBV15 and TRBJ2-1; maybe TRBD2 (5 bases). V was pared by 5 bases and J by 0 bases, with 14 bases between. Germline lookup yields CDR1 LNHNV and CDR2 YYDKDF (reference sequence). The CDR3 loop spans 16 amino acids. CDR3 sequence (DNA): TGTGCCACCAGCCCCCAAACTAGTTTCTCCTACAATGAGCAGTTCTTC. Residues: CATSPQTSFSYNEQFF. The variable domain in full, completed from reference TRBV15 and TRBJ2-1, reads DAMVIQNPRYQVTQFGKPVTLSCSQTLNHNVMYWYQQKSSQAPKLLFHYYDKDFNNEADTPDNFQSRRPNTSFCFLDIRSPGLGDTAMYLCATSPQTSFSYNEQFFGPGTRLTVL.

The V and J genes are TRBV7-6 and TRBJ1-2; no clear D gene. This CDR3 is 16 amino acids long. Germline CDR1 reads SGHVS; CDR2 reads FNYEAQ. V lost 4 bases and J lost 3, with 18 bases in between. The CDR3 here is CASSSSRRGIDYGYTF. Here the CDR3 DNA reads TGTGCCAGCAGCTCCTCACGAAGAGGGATCGACTATGGCTACACCTTC.

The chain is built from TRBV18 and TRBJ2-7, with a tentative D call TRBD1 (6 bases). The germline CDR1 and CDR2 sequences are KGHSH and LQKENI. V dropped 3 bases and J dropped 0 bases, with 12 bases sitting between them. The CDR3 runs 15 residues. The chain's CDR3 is CASSPPGQTSYEQYF. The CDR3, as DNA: TGTGCCAGCTCACCGCCGGGACAAACCTCCTACGAGCAGTACTTC. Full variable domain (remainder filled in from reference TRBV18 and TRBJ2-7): NAGVMQNPRHLVRRRGQEARLRCSPMKGHSHVYWYRQLPEEGLKFMVYLQKENIIDESGMPKERFSAEFPKEGPSILRIQQVVRGDSAAYFCASSPPGQTSYEQYFGPGTRLTVT.

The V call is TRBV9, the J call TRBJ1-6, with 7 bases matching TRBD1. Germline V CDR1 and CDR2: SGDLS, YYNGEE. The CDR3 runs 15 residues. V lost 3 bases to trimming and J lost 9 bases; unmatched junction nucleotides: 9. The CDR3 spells CASSDPGTAVSPLHF. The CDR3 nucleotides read TGTGCCAGCAGCGACCCCGGGACAGCAGTTTCACCCCTCCACTTT.

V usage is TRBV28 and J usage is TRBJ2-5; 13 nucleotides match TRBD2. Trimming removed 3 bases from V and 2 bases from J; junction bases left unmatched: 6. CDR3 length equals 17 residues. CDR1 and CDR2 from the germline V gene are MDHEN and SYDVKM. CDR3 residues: CASSLWTSGGFQETQYF. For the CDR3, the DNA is TGTGCCAGCAGTTTGTGGACTAGCGGGGGTTTTCAAGAGACCCAGTACTTC.

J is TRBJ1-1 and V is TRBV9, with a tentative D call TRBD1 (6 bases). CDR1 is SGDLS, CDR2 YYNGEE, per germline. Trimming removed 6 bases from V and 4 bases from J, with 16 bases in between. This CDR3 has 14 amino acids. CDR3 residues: CASTRAGAGTEAFF. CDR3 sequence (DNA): TGTGCCAGCACACGGGCGGGGGCCGGCACTGAAGCTTTCTTT.

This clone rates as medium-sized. The CDR3 bases are TGTGCCACCGGTCGGAGGGTGGGTGAAAAACTGTTTTTT. Translated: CATGRRVGEKLFF. The rearrangement links TRBV7-2 to TRBJ1-4; no reliable D call. The CDR3 loop spans 13 amino acids. Germline V lookup: CDR1 SGHTA, CDR2 FQGNSA. V gave up 10 bases and J gave up 7 bases, with 16 bases separating them.

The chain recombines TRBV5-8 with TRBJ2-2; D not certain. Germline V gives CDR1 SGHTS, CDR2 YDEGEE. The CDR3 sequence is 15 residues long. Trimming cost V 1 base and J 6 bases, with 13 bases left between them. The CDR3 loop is CASSLLIEAPGELFF. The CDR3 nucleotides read TGTGCCAGCAGCTTGTTGATTGAGGCACCCGGGGAGCTGTTTTTT.

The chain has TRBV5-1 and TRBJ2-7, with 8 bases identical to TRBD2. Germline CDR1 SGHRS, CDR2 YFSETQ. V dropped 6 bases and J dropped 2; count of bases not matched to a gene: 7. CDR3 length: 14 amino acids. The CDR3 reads CASTPGGATYEQYF. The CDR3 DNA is TGCGCCAGCACCCCCGGGGGGGCAACCTACGAGCAGTACTTC.

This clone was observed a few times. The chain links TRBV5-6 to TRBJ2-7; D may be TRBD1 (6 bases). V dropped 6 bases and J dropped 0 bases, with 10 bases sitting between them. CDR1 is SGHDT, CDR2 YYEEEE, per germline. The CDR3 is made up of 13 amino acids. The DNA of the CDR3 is TGTGCCAGCACCTCGGACAGCTCCTACGAGCAGTACTTC. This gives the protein CASTSDSSYEQYF.

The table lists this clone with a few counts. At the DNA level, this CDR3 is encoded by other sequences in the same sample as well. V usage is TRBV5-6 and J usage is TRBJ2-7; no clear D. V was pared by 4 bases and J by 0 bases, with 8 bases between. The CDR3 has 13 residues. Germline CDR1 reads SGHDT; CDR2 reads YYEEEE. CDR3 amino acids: CASSPLDSYEQYF. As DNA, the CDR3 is TGTGCCAGCAGCCCCCTAGACTCCTACGAGCAGTACTTC.

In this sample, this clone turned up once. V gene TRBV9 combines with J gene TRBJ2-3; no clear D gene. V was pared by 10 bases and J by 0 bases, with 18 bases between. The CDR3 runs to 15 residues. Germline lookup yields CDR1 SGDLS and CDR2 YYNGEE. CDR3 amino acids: CASAIGQASTDTQYF. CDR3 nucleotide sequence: TGTGCCTCCGCCATAGGTCAGGCTAGCACAGATACGCAGTATTTT. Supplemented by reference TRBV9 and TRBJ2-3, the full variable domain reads DSGVTQTPKHLITATGQRVTLRCSPRSGDLSVYWYQQSLDQGLQFLIQYYNGEERAKGNILERFSAQQFPDLHSELNLSSLELGDSALYFCASAIGQASTDTQYFGPGTRLTVL.

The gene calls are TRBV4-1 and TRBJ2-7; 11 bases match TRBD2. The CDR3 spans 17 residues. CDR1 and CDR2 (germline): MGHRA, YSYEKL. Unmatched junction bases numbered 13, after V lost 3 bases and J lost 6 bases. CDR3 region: CASSQKISLAGGPEQYF. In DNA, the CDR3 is TGCGCCAGCAGCCAGAAGATAAGTCTAGCGGGGGGCCCCGAGCAGTACTTC.

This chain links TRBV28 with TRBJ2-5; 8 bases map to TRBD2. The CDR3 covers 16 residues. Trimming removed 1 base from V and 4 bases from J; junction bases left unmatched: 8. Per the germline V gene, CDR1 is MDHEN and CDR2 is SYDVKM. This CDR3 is CASSLSGGVDGETQYF. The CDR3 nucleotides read TGTGCCAGCAGTTTATCGGGGGGGGTTGATGGAGAGACCCAGTACTTC. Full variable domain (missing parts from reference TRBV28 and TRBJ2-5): DVKVTQSSRYLVKRTGEKVFLECVQDMDHENMFWYRQDPGLGLRLIYFSYDVKMKEKGDIPEGYSVSREKKERFSLILESASTNQTSMYLCASSLSGGVDGETQYFGPGTRLLVL.

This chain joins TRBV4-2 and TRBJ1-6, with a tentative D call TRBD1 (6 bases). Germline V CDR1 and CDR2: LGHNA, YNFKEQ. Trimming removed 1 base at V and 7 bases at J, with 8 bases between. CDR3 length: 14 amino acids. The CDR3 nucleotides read TGTGCCAGCAGCCAAGGACAGGAGAATTCACCCCTCCACTTT. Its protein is CASSQGQENSPLHF.

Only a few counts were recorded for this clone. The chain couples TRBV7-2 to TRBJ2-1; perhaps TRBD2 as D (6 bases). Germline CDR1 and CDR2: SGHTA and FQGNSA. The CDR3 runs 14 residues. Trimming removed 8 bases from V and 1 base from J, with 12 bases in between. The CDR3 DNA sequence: TGTGCCAGCCAGACGGGGACTTCCTACAATGAGCAGTTCTTC. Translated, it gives CASQTGTSYNEQFF.